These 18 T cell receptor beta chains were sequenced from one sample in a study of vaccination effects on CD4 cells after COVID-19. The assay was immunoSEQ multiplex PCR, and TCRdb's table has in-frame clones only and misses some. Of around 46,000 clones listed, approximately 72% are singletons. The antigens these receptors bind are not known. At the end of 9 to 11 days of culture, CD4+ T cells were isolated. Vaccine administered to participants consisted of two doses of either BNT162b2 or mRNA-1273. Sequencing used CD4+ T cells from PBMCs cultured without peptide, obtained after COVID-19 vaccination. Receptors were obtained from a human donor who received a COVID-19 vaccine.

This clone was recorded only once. This chain's CDR3 is CASSFGGRVYEQYF. In DNA form, the CDR3 reads TGCGCCAGCAGCTTCGGGGGGCGGGTTTACGAGCAGTACTTC. The chain carries TRBV5-1 and TRBJ2-7, with D possibly TRBD2 on 7 matching bases. Germline V lookup: CDR1 SGHRS, CDR2 YFSETQ. This CDR3 contains 14 residues. V was cut by 2 bases and J by 4 bases, with 13 bases left in between. Variable domain in full (rest from reference TRBV5-1 and TRBJ2-7): KAGVTQTPRYLIKTRGQQVTLSCSPISGHRSVSWYQQTPGQGLQFLFEYFSETQRNKGNFPGRFSGRQFSNSRSEMNVSTLELGDSALYLCASSFGGRVYEQYFGPGTRLTVT.

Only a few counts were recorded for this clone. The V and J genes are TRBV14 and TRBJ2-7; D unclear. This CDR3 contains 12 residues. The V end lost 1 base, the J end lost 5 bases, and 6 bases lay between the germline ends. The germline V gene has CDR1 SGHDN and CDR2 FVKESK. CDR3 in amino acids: CASSQVFNEQYF. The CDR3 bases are TGTGCCAGCAGCCAAGTCTTTAACGAGCAGTACTTC. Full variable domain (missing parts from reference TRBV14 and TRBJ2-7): EAGVTQFPSHSVIEKGQTVTLRCDPISGHDNLYWYRRVMGKEIKFLLHFVKESKQDESGMPNNRFLAERTGGTYSTLKVQPAELEDSGVYFCASSQVFNEQYFGPGTRLTVT.

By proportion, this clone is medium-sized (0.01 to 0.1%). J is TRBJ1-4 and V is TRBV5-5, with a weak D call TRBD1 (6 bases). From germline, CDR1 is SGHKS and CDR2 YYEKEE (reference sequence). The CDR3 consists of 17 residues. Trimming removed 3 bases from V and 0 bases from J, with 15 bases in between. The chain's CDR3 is CASSWGAGSATNEKLFF. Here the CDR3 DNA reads TGTGCCAGCAGCTGGGGGGCCGGTTCTGCAACTAATGAAAAACTGTTTTTT.

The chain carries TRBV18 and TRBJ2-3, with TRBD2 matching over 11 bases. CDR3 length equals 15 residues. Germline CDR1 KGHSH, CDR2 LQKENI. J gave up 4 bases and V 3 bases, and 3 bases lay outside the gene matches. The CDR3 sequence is CASSPTSGSSDTQYF. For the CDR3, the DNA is TGTGCCAGCTCACCTACTAGCGGGAGTTCAGATACGCAGTATTTT. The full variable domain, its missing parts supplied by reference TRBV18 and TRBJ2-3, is NAGVMQNPRHLVRRRGQEARLRCSPMKGHSHVYWYRQLPEEGLKFMVYLQKENIIDESGMPKERFSAEFPKEGPSILRIQQVVRGDSAAYFCASSPTSGSSDTQYFGPGTRLTVL.

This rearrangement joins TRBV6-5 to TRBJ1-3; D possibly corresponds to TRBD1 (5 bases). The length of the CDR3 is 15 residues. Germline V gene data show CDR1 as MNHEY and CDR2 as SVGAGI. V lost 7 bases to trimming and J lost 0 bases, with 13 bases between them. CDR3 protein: CASTNGGFSGNTIYF. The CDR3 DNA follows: TGTGCCAGCACAAACGGGGGGTTCTCTGGAAACACCATATATTTT.

The CDR3 DNA follows: TGTGCCAGCAGCATAAGGGGAGATGAAGCTTTCTTT. As protein: CASSIRGDEAFF. The genes are TRBV7-9 and TRBJ1-1; possibly TRBD1 for D (5 bases). The V and J ends lost 5 bases and 7 bases respectively, with 11 bases between them. Looked up from germline, CDR1 is SEHNR and CDR2 is FQNEAQ (reference sequence). CDR3 length equals 12 residues.

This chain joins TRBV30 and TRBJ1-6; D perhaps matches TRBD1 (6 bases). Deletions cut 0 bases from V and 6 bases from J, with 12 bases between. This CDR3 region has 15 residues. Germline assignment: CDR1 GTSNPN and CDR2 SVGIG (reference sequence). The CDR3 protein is CAWSVQVQGNSPLHF. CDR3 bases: TGTGCCTGGAGTGTACAGGTACAGGGTAATTCACCCCTCCACTTT.

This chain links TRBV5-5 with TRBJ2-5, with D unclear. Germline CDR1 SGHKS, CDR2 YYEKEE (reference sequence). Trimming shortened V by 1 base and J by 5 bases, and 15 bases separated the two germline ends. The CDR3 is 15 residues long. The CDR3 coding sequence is TGTGCCAGCAGCTTGTCCGCAGTCGACGGGGAGACCCAGTACTTC. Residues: CASSLSAVDGETQYF.

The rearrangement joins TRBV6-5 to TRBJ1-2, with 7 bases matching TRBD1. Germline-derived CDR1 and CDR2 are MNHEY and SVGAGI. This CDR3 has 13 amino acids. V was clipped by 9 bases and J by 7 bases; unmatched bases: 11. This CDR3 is CASSPGGQLGYTF. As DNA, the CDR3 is TGTGCCAGTTCACCAGGGGGACAGCTTGGCTACACCTTC.

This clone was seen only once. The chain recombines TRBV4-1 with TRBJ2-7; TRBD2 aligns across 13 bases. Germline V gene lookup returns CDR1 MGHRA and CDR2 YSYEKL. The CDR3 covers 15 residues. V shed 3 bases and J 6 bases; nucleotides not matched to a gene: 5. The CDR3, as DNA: TGCGCCAGCAGCCAGGGACTAGCGGGATTGGGCGAGCAGTACTTC. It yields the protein CASSQGLAGLGEQYF.

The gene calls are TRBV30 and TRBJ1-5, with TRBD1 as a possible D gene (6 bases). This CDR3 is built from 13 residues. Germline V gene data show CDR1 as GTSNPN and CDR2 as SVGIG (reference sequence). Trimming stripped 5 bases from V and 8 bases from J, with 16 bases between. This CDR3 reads CAWSTGTGEPQHF. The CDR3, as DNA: TGTGCCTGGTCCACAGGGACGGGGGAGCCCCAGCATTTT.

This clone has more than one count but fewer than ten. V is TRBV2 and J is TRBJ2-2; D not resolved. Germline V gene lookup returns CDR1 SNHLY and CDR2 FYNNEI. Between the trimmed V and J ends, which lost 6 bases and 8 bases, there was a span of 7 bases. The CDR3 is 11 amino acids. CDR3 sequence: CASRIAGELFF. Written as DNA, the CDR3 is TGTGCCAGCAGGATAGCTGGGGAGCTGTTTTTT.

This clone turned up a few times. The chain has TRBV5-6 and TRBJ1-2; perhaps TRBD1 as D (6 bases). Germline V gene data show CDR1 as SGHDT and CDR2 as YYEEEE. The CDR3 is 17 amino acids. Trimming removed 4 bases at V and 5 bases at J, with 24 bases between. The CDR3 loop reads CASSIPDVTGGRYGYTF. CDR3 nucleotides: TGTGCCAGCAGCATCCCTGACGTGACAGGAGGACGGTATGGCTACACCTTC.

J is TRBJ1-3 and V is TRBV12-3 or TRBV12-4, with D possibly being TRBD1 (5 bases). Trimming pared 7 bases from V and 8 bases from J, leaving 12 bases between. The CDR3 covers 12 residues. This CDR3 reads CASKWQGDTIYF. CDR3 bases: TGTGCCAGCAAGTGGCAGGGTGACACCATATATTTT.

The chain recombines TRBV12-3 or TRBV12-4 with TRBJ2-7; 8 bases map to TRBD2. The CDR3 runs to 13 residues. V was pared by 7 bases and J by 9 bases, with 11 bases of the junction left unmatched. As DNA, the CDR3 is TGTGCCAGCAAGGGCGGGAGGATAACTGCGCAGTACTTC. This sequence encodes CASKGGRITAQYF.

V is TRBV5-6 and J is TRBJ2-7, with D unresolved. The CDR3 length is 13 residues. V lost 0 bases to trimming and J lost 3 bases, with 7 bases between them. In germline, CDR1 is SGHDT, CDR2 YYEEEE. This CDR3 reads CASSLDYNYEQYF. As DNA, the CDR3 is TGTGCCAGCAGCTTGGACTACAACTACGAGCAGTACTTC.

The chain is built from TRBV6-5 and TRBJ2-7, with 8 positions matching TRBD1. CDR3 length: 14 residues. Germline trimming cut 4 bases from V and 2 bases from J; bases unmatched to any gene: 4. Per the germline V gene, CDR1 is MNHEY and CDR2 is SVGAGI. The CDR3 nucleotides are TGTGCCAGCAGTTCTCGGACAGGGACCTACGAGCAGTACTTC. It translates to CASSSRTGTYEQYF.

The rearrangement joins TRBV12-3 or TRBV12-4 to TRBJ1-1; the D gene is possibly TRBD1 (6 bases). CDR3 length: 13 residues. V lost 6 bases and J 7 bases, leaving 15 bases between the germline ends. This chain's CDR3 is CASRYRQDGEAFF. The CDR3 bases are TGTGCCAGCAGATATAGACAGGATGGTGAAGCTTTCTTT.